This record covers a single TCR beta chain. This record belongs to a study of blood T cell repertoires in COVID-19. Study-wide background: Collection of acute and convalescent COVID-19 samples took place in the United States, Italy and Spain. From T cells, B-cell-depleted T cells, or PBMCs came the material, which was cDNA or gDNA.

Germline loops: CDR1 SGHTA, CDR2 FQGTGA. Trimming took 2 bases from V and 1 from J, leaving 5 bases between them. CDR3 length: 13 amino acids. Original data processing: Reference gene primers were amplified, and this amplification served to estimate nucleated cell counts. Clones were read by immunoSEQ multiplex PCR, and TCRdb kept only the in-frame ones, dropping some. The V and J calls and clone size are taken from that table; D and trimming were inferred from the DNA. The repertoire holds about 150,000 clones, with around 84% as singletons. The receptor comes from a man aged 80 or over with acute or convalescent COVID-19. The sample was peripheral blood. The gene calls are TRBV7-3 and TRBJ1-1, with D unclear. CDR3: CASSLSRNTEAFF. The CDR3 DNA follows: TGTGCCAGCAGCTTATCTAGGAACACTGAAGCTTTCTTT.